A single sample gave rise to the 21 T cell receptor beta chains below, sequenced in a study of CD8 T cells in ankylosing spondylitis. Study-wide results and limits: Blood of patients with ankylosing spondylitis appeared to be characterized by a TCR beta motif of fewer than 10 highly homologous variants.

TCRdb itself ran the 5' RACE reads through MiXCR, one entry per CDR3 protein. The sample includes about 500,000 distinct CDR3 sequences, 5.3% of them seen just once. No antigen has been identified for these receptors. Sequencing used blood, either unsorted or a sorted T cell fraction (not recorded which). Every receptor here comes from a male donor with ankylosing spondylitis.

This clonotype came up many times. The germline gene is not matched at one end of the junction; a read error may be the cause. The V and J genes are TRBV2 and TRBJ2-7, with 8 bases aligning to TRBD1. The CDR3 has 14 amino acids. Per the germline V gene, CDR1 is SNHLY and CDR2 is FYNNEI. CDR3 amino acids: CASSEGTGDYEQYF. CDR3 coding DNA: TGCGCCAGCAGTGAAGGGACAGGCGACTACGAGCAGTACTTC.

This clonotype turned up a few times. CDR3 in amino acids: CASSPLQGAGDTQYF. The CDR3 DNA sequence: TGCGCCAGCAGCCCTTTACAGGGGGCAGGGGATACGCAGTATTTT. The V call is TRBV5-1, the J call TRBJ2-3, with 9 nucleotides matching TRBD1. The trim removed 4 bases at V and 6 bases at J, leaving 9 bases unmatched. The CDR3 is made up of 15 amino acids. Germline V gene lookup returns CDR1 SGHRS and CDR2 YFSETQ. Using reference TRBV5-1 and TRBJ2-3 for the parts outside the CDR3, the full variable domain is KAGVTQTPRYLIKTRGQQVTLSCSPISGHRSVSWYQQTPGQGLQFLFEYFSETQRNKGNFPGRFSGRQFSNSRSEMNVSTLELGDSALYLCASSPLQGAGDTQYFGPGTRLTVL.

Ten or more counts support this clonotype. V is TRBV7-9 and J is TRBJ2-5; 9 nucleotides line up with TRBD2. Trimming removed 4 bases from V and 5 bases from J; junction bases left unmatched: 5. Germline V gene sequence: CDR1 SEHNR, CDR2 FQNEAQ (reference sequence). This CDR3 is 14 amino acids long. The DNA for the CDR3 is TGTGCCAGCAGCTATGGGACTAGCCGGGAGACCCAGTACTTC. It translates to CASSYGTSRETQYF.

In this sample, this clonotype turned up many times. V is TRBV12-3 or TRBV12-4 and J is TRBJ1-5; D call uncertain. The V gene lost 3 bases and the J gene lost 1 base, with 10 bases spanning the gap. This CDR3 has 15 residues. CDR3 amino acids: CASSLYLYSNQPQHF. CDR3 nucleotides: TGTGCCAGCAGTTTGTATCTTTACAGCAATCAGCCCCAGCATTTT.

This clonotype was detected ten times or more. The genes are TRBV5-1 and TRBJ2-7; D unresolved. This CDR3 comprises 12 residues. Trimming cost V 4 bases and J 7 bases, with 12 bases left between them. Per the germline V gene, CDR1 is SGHRS and CDR2 is YFSETQ. CDR3 bases: TGCGCCAGCAGCGAACTCTCGGGTGAGCAGTACTTC. This translates into CASSELSGEQYF.

This clonotype was seen many times. The V and J genes are TRBV7-6 and TRBJ2-2; TRBD2 aligns across 8 bases. Trimming took 3 bases from V and 5 from J; bases not matched to a gene: 2. CDR1 is SGHVS and CDR2 is FNYEAQ in the germline V gene. The CDR3 has 14 amino acids. The CDR3 DNA reads TGTGCCAGCAGCTTCGGGGGGGGGACCGGGGAGCTGTTTTTT. This encodes CASSFGGGTGELFF.

This clonotype was observed at least ten times. V is TRBV5-1 and J is TRBJ1-1; no reliable D call. The CDR3 has 14 amino acids. Germline loops: CDR1 SGHRS, CDR2 YFSETQ. Trimming cost V 4 bases and J 2 bases, with 12 bases left between them. The CDR3 reads CASSPTVPNTEAFF. The DNA of the CDR3 is TGCGCCAGCAGCCCGACGGTGCCCAACACTGAAGCTTTCTTT.

This chain connects TRBV4-1 to TRBJ2-1, with TRBD2 identical over 9 bases. J lost 9 bases, V lost 0 bases, and 9 bases had no gene match. The CDR3 has 16 amino acids. Looked up from germline, CDR1 is MGHRA and CDR2 is YSYEKL. The CDR3 loop is CASSQEPGLAATEQFF. The DNA of the CDR3 is TGCGCCAGCAGCCAAGAACCGGGACTAGCTGCTACTGAGCAGTTCTTC.

The sample holds many counts of this clonotype. This chain uses TRBV29-1 with TRBJ2-7, with 11 bases identical to TRBD2. CDR1 is SQVTM, CDR2 ANQGSEA, per germline. J gave up 2 bases and V 5 bases, and 5 bases lay outside the gene matches. There are 14 residues in the CDR3. The CDR3 coding sequence is TGCAGCGTTTATAGCGGGGGGGGAACCTACGAGCAGTACTTC. Its protein is CSVYSGGGTYEQYF.

The table lists this clonotype with a few counts. This chain connects TRBV29-1 to TRBJ2-1; D possibly corresponds to TRBD2 (6 bases). The CDR3 contains 16 residues. From germline, CDR1 is SQVTM and CDR2 ANQGSEA. V lost 1 base and J lost 3, with 16 bases in between. The CDR3 sequence: CSVEVPFGGNYNEQFF. The CDR3 nucleotides are TGCAGCGTTGAAGTCCCGTTTGGCGGGAACTACAATGAGCAGTTCTTC.

The chain combines TRBV19 with TRBJ2-4; no clear D gene. Per the germline V gene, CDR1 is LNHDA and CDR2 is SQIVND (reference sequence). V shed 3 bases and J shed 0 bases, with 9 bases lying between them. CDR3 length: 15 amino acids. Here the CDR3 reads CASSIWATAKNIQYF. Written as DNA, the CDR3 is TGTGCCAGTAGTATCTGGGCTACAGCCAAAAACATTCAGTACTTC.

At least ten counts were recorded for this clonotype. The J gene is TRBJ2-2, the V gene TRBV20-1; perhaps TRBD2 as D (6 bases). CDR1 is DFQATT and CDR2 is SNEGSKA in the germline V gene (reference sequence). The CDR3 covers 13 residues. Trimming left V 6 bases short and J 6 bases short, with 14 bases between. CDR3 DNA: TGCAGTGCACCCGGCACTAGCCCCGGGGAGCTGTTTTTT. Its translation: CSAPGTSPGELFF.

Many counts were recorded for this clonotype. V gene TRBV20-1 combines with J gene TRBJ2-1; D not certain. This CDR3 spans 13 amino acids. Trimming took 5 bases from V and 0 from J, leaving 8 bases between them. Germline lookup yields CDR1 DFQATT and CDR2 SNEGSKA (reference sequence). In DNA, the CDR3 is TGCAGTGCTCAGGAGAGCTCCTACAATGAGCAGTTCTTC. This gives the protein CSAQESSYNEQFF.

In this sample, this clonotype turned up many times. The chain is built from TRBV11-2 and TRBJ2-3; perhaps TRBD1 as D (5 bases). V shed 1 base and J shed 4 bases, with 9 bases lying between them. This CDR3 has 14 residues. Germline V gene sequence: CDR1 SGHAT, CDR2 FQNNGV. CDR3 region: CASSLARAADTQYF. CDR3 coding DNA: TGTGCCAGCAGCTTAGCCAGGGCGGCAGATACGCAGTATTTT.

This clonotype was counted ten times or more. V usage is TRBV12-3 or TRBV12-4 and J usage is TRBJ1-1; perhaps TRBD1 as D (5 bases). V gave up 2 bases and J gave up 1 base, with 11 bases separating them. The CDR3 loop spans 15 amino acids. CDR3 residues: CASSLKRGRNTEAFF. The CDR3 DNA sequence: TGTGCCAGCAGTTTAAAGAGGGGAAGGAACACTGAAGCTTTCTTT.

This clonotype occurred many times. The V gene is TRBV7-9, the J gene TRBJ2-3, with a weak D call TRBD1 (6 bases). The CDR3 spans 15 residues. The germline V and J ends were trimmed by 0 bases and 3 bases, with 10 bases remaining between them. CDR1 is SEHNR and CDR2 is FQNEAQ in the germline V gene (reference sequence). For the CDR3, the DNA is TGTGCCAGCAGCTTAGCAAACAGGGAGACAGATACGCAGTATTTT. Protein sequence: CASSLANRETDTQYF.

This clonotype was observed at least ten times. This chain connects TRBV12-3 or TRBV12-4 to TRBJ2-7; 9 bases match TRBD1. V dropped 5 bases and J dropped 1; count of bases not matched to a gene: 6. This CDR3 is built from 15 residues. DNA of the CDR3: TGTGCCAGCAGTCGTGCCGGGACAGGGTCCTACGAGCAGTACTTC. Its translation: CASSRAGTGSYEQYF.

Many counts were recorded for this clonotype. The chain employs TRBV15 and TRBJ2-1, with D perhaps given as TRBD1 or TRBD2 (5 bases each). V gave up 1 base and J gave up 8 bases, with 18 bases separating them. Germline CDR1 LNHNV, CDR2 YYDKDF (reference sequence). The CDR3 contains 16 residues. In DNA, the CDR3 is TGTGCCACCAGCAGAGTGTTCGGAGAGGGGATCGATGAGCAGTTCTTC. Amino acid sequence: CATSRVFGEGIDEQFF.

The chain uses TRBV5-1 and TRBJ1-4, with D uncertain. Germline V gene sequence: CDR1 SGHRS, CDR2 YFSETQ. The germline V and J ends were trimmed by 2 bases and 10 bases, with 15 bases remaining between them. There are 14 residues in the CDR3. The CDR3 sequence is CASSLSRNLGKLFF. CDR3 nucleotides: TGCGCCAGCAGCTTAAGCCGGAATCTCGGAAAACTGTTTTTT.

The V call is TRBV6-2 or TRBV6-3, the J call TRBJ2-7, with D possibly being TRBD1 (5 bases). Trimming took 8 bases from V and 2 from J, leaving 13 bases between them. The CDR3 contains 13 residues. CDR1 is MNHEY, CDR2 SVGEGT, per germline. Written as DNA, the CDR3 is TGTGCCAGCGGATTTAGGGGTACCTACGAGCAGTACTTC. It codes for CASGFRGTYEQYF.

The J gene is TRBJ2-7, the V gene TRBV12-2. TRBV12-2 is described as a pseudogene. The CDR3 covers 14 residues. CDR3 nucleotides: TGTGCAAGTCGCTTAGCTAAACAAAACTACGAGCAGTACTTC. Amino acids: CASRLAKQNYEQYF.